In this sample, the clone carrying this TCR beta chain turned up a few times. These data belong to a study of T-cell memory formation after mild COVID-19. In TCRdb, the 5' RACE reads were re-called with MiXCR into one record per CDR3 protein. Of 190,000 or so distinct CDR3 sequences listed, roughly a fifth were seen once; the top ten hold 20% to 25%. Trimming shortened V by 4 bases and J by 2 bases, and 9 bases separated the two germline ends. Germline V gives CDR1 SGHTA, CDR2 FQGNSA. The CDR3 length is 14 residues. The sequenced sample was PBMCs or a T cell subset sorted from them (not recorded which). The clonotype was recovered from an adult woman who had mild COVID-19 (a few samples of this study predate the infection). Cell type and time point are not known. The chain couples TRBV7-2 to TRBJ2-1; D possibly corresponds to TRBD1 (6 bases). The CDR3 nucleotides read TGTGCCAGCAGCTGGACAGCGACCTACAATGAGCAGTTCTTC. Translated: CASSWTATYNEQFF. Based on the CDR3 plus reference TRBV7-2 and TRBJ2-1, the full variable domain is GAGVSQSPSNKVTEKGKDVELRCDPISGHTALYWYRQSLGQGLEFLIYFQGNSAPDKSGLPSDRFSAERTGGSVSTLTIQRTQQEDSAVYLCASSWTATYNEQFFGPGTRLTVL.